This TCR beta chain is drawn from a study of cytomegalovirus exposure and HLA in healthy donors. Trimming left V 1 base short and J 7 bases short, with 7 bases between. Looked up from germline, CDR1 is SGHAT and CDR2 is FQNNGV. This CDR3 has 12 residues. Study-level results: A later analysis reported that several of the most significant clusters appeared to be linked to common viral pathogens, among them Epstein-Barr virus. It was taken for granted in presence/absence analyses that sequencing depth across donors was roughly uniform. Being indistinguishable, some V segments were excluded, TRBV6-2 and TRBV6-3 among them. CMV serostatus was the sole immune exposure data available.

On this clone: Its antigen is unknown.

The PCR ran on 60 Vbeta and 13 Jbeta primers. Method: immunoSEQ multiplex PCR; TCRdb's copy keeps in-frame clones and lacks some. The table includes some 150,000 clones, approximately 86% detected once. The TCR comes from a male donor in good health and CMV-seronegative. Sequencing was carried out using PBMCs. This chain uses TRBV11-2 with TRBJ1-1; D ambiguous. CDR3 loop: CASSLAPFEAFF. DNA for the CDR3: TGTGCCAGCAGCTTAGCCCCGTTTGAAGCTTTCTTT.